Shown below are 18 T cell receptor beta chains from a single sample sequenced in a study of blood T cell repertoires in COVID-19. TCRdb's copy holds only in-frame clones and misses some; the assay was immunoSEQ multiplex PCR. Of some 300,000 clones listed, around 90% are singletons. Material: peripheral blood. These receptors were taken from a man younger than 35 with active or convalescent COVID-19.

The chain has TRBV19 and TRBJ2-3; TRBD2 matches at 7 bases. CDR3 length: 15 residues. Germline-derived CDR1 and CDR2 are LNHDA and SQIVND (reference sequence). Trimming at V came to 5 bases and at J to 4 bases, leaving 9 bases not matched to a gene. CDR3 amino acids: CASSPRGRAADTQYF. Here the CDR3 DNA reads TGTGCCAGTAGTCCACGGGGGAGGGCTGCAGATACGCAGTATTTT.

The chain couples TRBV11-3 to TRBJ1-1; no clear D. Germline-derived CDR1 and CDR2 are SGHNT and YENEEA. V lost 5 bases to trimming and J lost 4 bases, with 11 bases between them. The CDR3 consists of 13 residues. CDR3 amino acids: CASSALPGTEAFF. The CDR3 region has the DNA TGTGCCAGCAGCGCCCTCCCGGGCACTGAAGCTTTCTTT.

The chain couples TRBV19 to TRBJ2-4; a weak D match, TRBD2 (6 bases). Germline CDR1 reads LNHDA; CDR2 reads SQIVND (reference sequence). V was trimmed by 2 bases and J by 6 bases, leaving 14 bases between them. The CDR3 is made up of 15 amino acids. This CDR3 is CASSILSGVGNIQYF. CDR3 nucleotide sequence: TGTGCCAGTAGTATATTGTCGGGGGTCGGAAACATTCAGTACTTC.

The chain has TRBV11-2 and TRBJ2-7, with D perhaps matching TRBD2 (6 bases). The CDR3 runs 13 residues. The germline V gene has CDR1 SGHAT and CDR2 FQNNGV. Between the trimmed V and J ends, which lost 6 bases and 2 bases, there was a span of 11 bases. For the CDR3, the DNA is TGTGCCAGCAGGCCAAGACTAGCCTACGAGCAGTACTTC. Amino acid sequence: CASRPRLAYEQYF.

There are a few counts of this clone. The J gene is TRBJ2-7, the V gene TRBV7-9; TRBD2 agrees at 7 bases. V lost 5 bases, J lost 2 bases, and 12 bases stayed unmatched. The CDR3 is made up of 16 amino acids. Germline loops: CDR1 SEHNR, CDR2 FQNEAQ (reference sequence). This CDR3 is CASSTRSGDPTYEQYF. DNA of the CDR3: TGTGCCAGCAGCACCAGGAGCGGGGACCCCACCTACGAGCAGTACTTC.

V gene TRBV5-1 combines with J gene TRBJ2-1; 7 bases are a match to TRBD2. Germline lookup yields CDR1 SGHRS and CDR2 YFSETQ. V trimming: 3 bases; J trimming: 3 bases; junction bases outside the gene matches: 15. The CDR3 runs 18 residues. This CDR3 reads CASSSPSVGREVYNEQFF. Here the CDR3 DNA reads TGCGCCAGCAGCTCCCCTAGCGTGGGGAGGGAGGTCTACAATGAGCAGTTCTTC.

A word on this clone: It is unclear where the CDR3 begins or ends on the DNA, so no DNA is shown, and the CDR3 is as TCRdb lists it. J is TRBJ1-2 and V is TRBV27. 13 amino acids form the CDR3, both terminal residues included. Germline V gene lookup returns CDR1 MNHEY and CDR2 SMNVEV (reference sequence). The CDR3 region is CASSWSSSSGYTF.

The chain joins TRBV7-9 to TRBJ2-1; the D gene is possibly TRBD2 (5 bases). CDR1 and CDR2 (germline): SEHNR, FQNEAQ (reference sequence). The V end lost 5 bases, the J end lost 7 bases, and 9 bases lay between the germline ends. The CDR3 is made up of 12 amino acids. DNA for the CDR3: TGTGCCAGCAGCCCCTCGGGGAATGAGCAGTTCTTC. It translates to CASSPSGNEQFF.

The chain has TRBV5-5 and TRBJ2-2; D possibly corresponds to TRBD2 (5 bases). V lost 4 bases to trimming and J lost 2 bases, with 12 bases between them. Germline V gene lookup returns CDR1 SGHKS and CDR2 YYEKEE (reference sequence). The CDR3 runs 15 residues. The CDR3 bases are TGTGCCAGCAGCATCAGGACTGCAAACACCGGGGAGCTGTTTTTT. Protein sequence: CASSIRTANTGELFF.

The chain recombines TRBV28 with TRBJ2-5, with TRBD1 matching over 8 bases. CDR3 size: 15 residues. The germline CDR1 and CDR2 sequences are MDHEN and SYDVKM. Germline trimming cut 3 bases from V and 2 bases from J; bases unmatched to any gene: 5. CDR3 nucleotides: TGTGCCAGCAGTTTTCCAGGGACAGGACAAGAGACCCAGTACTTC. Protein sequence: CASSFPGTGQETQYF.

The V call is TRBV19, the J call TRBJ1-4, with D possibly matching TRBD1 (5 bases). There are 14 residues in the CDR3. The germline gives CDR1 LNHDA, CDR2 SQIVND (reference sequence). Deletions cut 5 bases from V and 6 bases from J, with 13 bases between. CDR3 nucleotides: TGTGCCAGTAGTCCTCGACCCAGGGATGAAAAACTGTTTTTT. Its protein product is CASSPRPRDEKLFF.

This chain joins TRBV6-5 and TRBJ2-7; 10 positions match TRBD2. Germline CDR1 MNHEY, CDR2 SVGAGI. The CDR3 loop spans 14 amino acids. V trimming: 10 bases; J trimming: 2 bases; junction bases outside the gene matches: 8. CDR3 sequence (DNA): TGTGCCACCGCCCTAGCGGGGGTAACCTACGAGCAGTACTTC. Protein product: CATALAGVTYEQYF.

About this clone itself: The DNA is omitted, as the CDR3 cannot be located on it reliably, and the CDR3 follows TCRdb's listing. The chain recombines TRBV19 with TRBJ1-6; the DNA was not used to check the table's D call, TRBD1. The CDR3 is 15 residues long, counting both termini. Germline V lookup: CDR1 LNHDA, CDR2 SQIVND (reference sequence). CDR3 sequence reads: CASTSGTGLNSPLHF.

The chain carries TRBV10-3 and TRBJ2-1, with 9 positions matching TRBD2. Germline CDR1 is ENHRY and CDR2 is SYGVKD. The CDR3 runs 16 residues. V lost 7 bases and J lost 2; bases outside the gene matches: 9. CDR3 amino acids: CAITSTSGGTYNEQFF. CDR3 coding DNA: TGTGCCATCACCTCCACCAGCGGGGGGACCTACAATGAGCAGTTCTTC.

The V gene is TRBV5-4, the J gene TRBJ1-2; D call uncertain. The CDR3 has 15 residues. Trimming took off 0 bases at V and 0 bases at J, with 9 bases between the two ends. Germline-derived CDR1 and CDR2 are SGHNT and YYREEE (reference sequence). This CDR3 reads CASSLAGGSNYGYTF. In DNA form, the CDR3 reads TGTGCCAGCAGCTTGGCCGGCGGTTCTAACTATGGCTACACCTTC.

V is TRBV13 and J is TRBJ1-1, with D possibly being TRBD1 (6 bases). Germline CDR1 PRHDT, CDR2 FYEKMQ (reference sequence). The CDR3 has 17 amino acids. The V and J ends lost 0 bases and 1 base respectively, with 15 bases between them. The CDR3 sequence is CASSLGGLPGANTEAFF. In nucleotides, the CDR3 is TGTGCCAGCAGCTTAGGGGGTTTGCCAGGGGCGAACACTGAAGCTTTCTTT. Full variable domain (outside the CDR3, taken from reference TRBV13 and TRBJ1-1): AAGVIQSPRHLIKEKRETATLKCYPIPRHDTVYWYQQGPGQDPQFLISFYEKMQSDKGSIPDRFSAQQFSDYHSELNMSSLELGDSALYFCASSLGGLPGANTEAFFGQGTRLTVV.

The CDR3 bases are TGTGCCAGCAGTTTGGGACATCCCCAGCCCCAGCATTTT. Translating it yields CASSLGHPQPQHF. The chain carries TRBV28 and TRBJ1-5, with D possibly matching TRBD1 (6 bases). In germline, CDR1 is MDHEN, CDR2 SYDVKM. V lost 3 bases to trimming and J lost 7 bases, with 10 bases between them. The CDR3 is 13 residues long.

The chain uses TRBV28 and TRBJ2-7, with 9 positions matching TRBD1. The trim removed 6 bases at V and 2 bases at J, leaving 11 bases unmatched. CDR3 length: 16 residues. Germline values: CDR1 MDHEN, CDR2 SYDVKM. The CDR3 reads CASRPNPGTGPYEQYF. The CDR3 DNA follows: TGTGCCAGCAGACCAAATCCCGGGACAGGGCCCTACGAGCAGTACTTC.